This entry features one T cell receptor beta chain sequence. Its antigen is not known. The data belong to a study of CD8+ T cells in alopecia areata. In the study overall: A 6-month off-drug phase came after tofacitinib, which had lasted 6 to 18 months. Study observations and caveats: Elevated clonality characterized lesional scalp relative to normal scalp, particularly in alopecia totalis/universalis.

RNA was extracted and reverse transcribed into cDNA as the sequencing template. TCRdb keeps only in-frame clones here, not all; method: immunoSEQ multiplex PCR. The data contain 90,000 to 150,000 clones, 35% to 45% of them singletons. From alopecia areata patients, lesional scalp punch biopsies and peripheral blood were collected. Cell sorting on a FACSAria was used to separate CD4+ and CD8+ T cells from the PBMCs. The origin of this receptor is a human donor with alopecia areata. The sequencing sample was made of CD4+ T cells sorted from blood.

The CDR3 DNA reads as TGTGCCAGCAGCCCCGCGTTTAGCGGGAGCCACTACGAGCAGTACTTC. This codes for CASSPAFSGSHYEQYF. The chain has TRBV7-2 and TRBJ2-7, with TRBD2 matching over 9 bases. This CDR3 is built from 16 residues. CDR1 is SGHTA, CDR2 FQGNSA, per germline. J lost 3 bases, V lost 5 bases, and 11 bases had no gene match.